A selection of T cell receptor beta chains follows, all from one sample in a study of blood T cell repertoires in COVID-19. Only in-frame clones appear in the TCRdb table, and some are missing; sequencing was by immunoSEQ multiplex PCR. Among 330,000 or so clones listed, roughly 90% were seen once. The sample comprised PBMCs or T cells enriched from blood (not recorded which). The receptors come from a woman aged 25 to 45 who had been exposed to COVID-19. Each CDR3 is given with its conserved first and last residue. The order of the fields is D gene, clone size, J gene, V gene, CDR3 protein, CDR3 DNA. D genes are given only for firm matches. Where a row states a size, it is once, few, many or the class of an expanded clone; other rows omit it.

>.|.|TRBJ2-6|TRBV5-1
CASSLGGAGANVLTF
TGCGCCAGCAGCCTAGGGGGGGCTGGGGCCAACGTCCTGACTTTC
>TRBD2|.|TRBJ2-3|TRBV18
CASSPGLASADTQYF
TGTGCCAGCTCACCGGGACTAGCCAGTGCAGATACGCAGTATTTT
>TRBD1|.|TRBJ1-2|TRBV19
CASSITGPGQRGGYTF
TGTGCCAGTAGTATAACTGGTCCGGGACAGCGAGGTGGCTACACCTTC
>.|.|TRBJ2-7|TRBV19
CASSIGGGASYEQYF
TGTGCCAGTAGTATAGGGGGGGGCGCCTCCTACGAGCAGTACTTC
>.|.|TRBJ1-1|TRBV9
CASSVVVSRGSWEAFF
TGTGCCAGCAGCGTAGTAGTAAGTCGGGGGTCTTGGGAAGCTTTCTTT
>TRBD1|.|TRBJ2-3|TRBV28
CASRVRQGATDTQYF
TGTGCCAGCAGGGTACGACAGGGCGCCACAGATACGCAGTATTTT
>.|few|TRBJ1-6|TRBV5-1
CASTGGEHPKSSYNSPLHF
TGCGCCAGCACCGGGGGGGAACACCCCAAGAGCTCCTATAATTCACCCCTCCACTTT
>.|.|TRBJ2-4|TRBV7-6
CASSTQPGKNIQYF
TGTGCCAGCAGCACCCAACCGGGCAAAAACATTCAGTACTTC
>TRBD1|few|TRBJ1-1|TRBV4-1
CASSQDTGTGTDLAEAFF
TGCGCCAGCAGCCAAGACACCGGGACAGGTACCGACCTGGCTGAAGCTTTCTTT
>TRBD1|.|TRBJ2-7|TRBV28
CASSTTGTDYEQYF
TGTGCCAGCAGCACGACAGGGACCGACTACGAGCAGTACTTC
>TRBD1|.|TRBJ2-1|TRBV19
CASSMRIQGAIDEQFF
TGTGCCAGTAGTATGAGAATACAGGGGGCGATCGATGAGCAGTTCTTC
>.|.|TRBJ1-4|TRBV19
CASSLTATNEKLFF
TGTGCCAGTAGCCTAACGGCAACTAATGAAAAACTGTTTTTT
>.|.|TRBJ2-3|TRBV7-3
CASSLDGSWTDTQYF
TGTGCCAGCAGCTTAGACGGGAGCTGGACAGATACGCAGTATTTT
>.|once|TRBJ2-3|TRBV27
CASSSRWVVSTDTQYF
TGTGCCAGCAGTTCGCGGTGGGTGGTGAGCACAGATACGCAGTATTTT
>.|.|TRBJ2-7|TRBV28
CASVPRTLLANPPYEQYF
TGTGCCAGCGTTCCTCGGACCCTCCTAGCGAACCCGCCCTACGAGCAGTACTTC
>TRBD2|.|TRBJ2-1|TRBV3-1/TRBV3-2
CASSQDVGLAGGSYNEQFF
TGTGCCAGCAGCCAAGACGTTGGCCTAGCGGGAGGCTCCTACAATGAGCAGTTCTTC
>.|.|TRBJ2-7|TRBV3-1/TRBV3-2
CASSLRDTPGEQYF
TGTGCCAGCAGCCTTAGGGACACCCCAGGCGAGCAGTACTTC
>TRBD1|.|TRBJ1-4|TRBV27
CASSWAQGIGEKLFF
TGTGCCAGCAGTTGGGCACAGGGGATTGGGGAAAAACTGTTTTTT
>.|.|TRBJ1-1|TRBV13
CASSLTRTNTEAFF
TGTGCCAGCAGCTTGACACGTACGAACACTGAAGCTTTCTTT
>.|once|TRBJ2-4|TRBV7-2
CASSLGLAKNIQYF
TGTGCCAGCAGCCTGGGACTAGCCAAAAACATTCAGTACTTC
>TRBD2|.|TRBJ2-1|TRBV9
CASSVGTRNNEQFF
TGTGCCAGCAGCGTAGGGACTAGAAACAATGAGCAGTTCTTC
>.|.|TRBJ1-2|TRBV30
CAWQPGLAYGYTF
TGTGCCTGGCAACCGGGACTAGCCTATGGCTACACCTTC
>.|.|TRBJ2-1|TRBV5-4
CASSLGSGDPYNEQFF
TGTGCCAGCAGCTTGGGGTCAGGGGATCCCTACAATGAGCAGTTCTTC
>.|.|TRBJ1-5|TRBV28
CASTGSNQPQHF
TGTGCCAGCACCGGGAGCAATCAGCCCCAGCATTTT
>TRBD1|.|TRBJ1-5|TRBV2
CASSDDWHRGVNQPQHF
TGTGCCAGCAGTGACGACTGGCACAGGGGCGTGAATCAGCCCCAGCATTTT
>TRBD1|.|TRBJ2-7|TRBV19
CASSIYVRDRGNEQYF
TGTGCCAGTAGTATATACGTACGGGACAGGGGAAACGAGCAGTACTTC
>TRBD1|.|TRBJ2-3|TRBV29-1
CSVRTGKTDTQYF
TGCAGCGTTCGGACAGGTAAAACAGATACGCAGTATTTT
>.|.|TRBJ2-7|TRBV7-2
CASSSVGVGLGEQYF
TGTGCCAGCAGCTCCGTCGGGGTAGGGCTGGGGGAGCAGTACTTC
>.|.|TRBJ1-2|TRBV18
CASSPIGGRGYTF
TGTGCCAGCTCACCGATCGGGGGGCGCGGCTACACCTTC
>TRBD2|.|TRBJ2-3|TRBV5-1
CASSLVSSGTGTDTQYF
TGCGCCAGCAGCTTGGTGTCTAGCGGGACAGGCACAGATACGCAGTATTTT
>.|.|TRBJ1-2|TRBV6-6
CASSYKPFNYGYTF
TGTGCCAGCAGTTACAAGCCCTTTAACTATGGCTACACCTTC
>.|once|TRBJ1-5|TRBV10-2
CASSGGGDVQPQHF
TGCGCCAGCAGTGGCGGGGGTGACGTGCAGCCCCAGCATTTT
>.|.|TRBJ1-2|TRBV24-1
CATSDFSGFGGYTF
TGTGCCACCAGTGATTTTTCAGGGTTTGGGGGCTACACCTTC
>.|few|TRBJ1-4|TRBV3-1/TRBV3-2
CASSQAEEKLFF
TGTGCCAGCAGCCAAGCGGAGGAAAAACTGTTTTTT
>TRBD1|.|TRBJ1-2|TRBV5-4
CASSETNRGRIGYTF
TGTGCCAGCAGCGAAACTAACAGGGGGCGCATTGGCTACACCTTC
>.|few|TRBJ2-3|TRBV5-4
CASRMTGLTSTDTQYF
TGTGCCAGCAGGATGACAGGTTTAACTAGCACAGATACGCAGTATTTT
>.|once|TRBJ2-5|TRBV5-1
CASTTGSTQYF
TGCGCCAGCACTACAGGGTCGACCCAGTACTTC
>TRBD2|.|TRBJ2-2|TRBV9
CASSVVPGLAGVGDTGELFF
TGTGCCAGCAGCGTAGTGCCGGGACTAGCGGGAGTTGGGGACACCGGGGAGCTGTTTTTT
>TRBD1|.|TRBJ1-4|TRBV5-6
CASSYDTGVLGEKLFF
TGTGCCAGCAGCTACGACACAGGGGTATTGGGGGAAAAACTGTTTTTT
>.|.|TRBJ2-5|TRBV4-2
CASSQDGDSPWTQYF
TGTGCCAGCAGCCAAGATGGCGACAGCCCGTGGACCCAGTACTTC
>.|.|TRBJ1-1|TRBV19
CASSIEQGNTEAFF
TGTGCCAGTAGTATAGAACAGGGGAACACTGAAGCTTTCTTT
>.|.|TRBJ1-5|TRBV9
CASSANDQPQHF
TGTGCCAGCAGCGCTAACGATCAGCCCCAGCATTTT
>TRBD1|.|TRBJ2-2|TRBV11-2
CASSFRSKWTGGELFF
TGTGCCAGCAGCTTTAGAAGTAAATGGACAGGCGGGGAGCTGTTTTTT
>TRBD2|.|TRBJ2-5|TRBV19
CASSIPLLTSGPNPQETQYF
TGTGCCAGTAGTATACCCCTCCTGACTAGCGGGCCGAATCCCCAAGAGACCCAGTACTTC
>TRBD2|.|TRBJ2-5|TRBV19
CASSVSASGIETQYF
TGTGCCAGTAGTGTCTCGGCTAGCGGGATCGAGACCCAGTACTTC
>TRBD1|.|TRBJ2-4|TRBV14
CASSQVRDRGKNIQYF
TGTGCCAGCAGCCAAGTCCGGGACAGGGGGAAAAACATTCAGTACTTC
>TRBD1|.|TRBJ1-4|TRBV5-4
CASSLADRGNEKLFF
TGTGCCAGCAGCTTGGCCGACAGGGGAAACGAAAAACTGTTTTTT
>.|.|TRBJ1-3|TRBV11-2
CASTPRFVGNTIYF
TGTGCCAGCACCCCTAGATTTGTCGGAAACACCATATATTTT
>.|.|TRBJ1-5|TRBV7-9
CASSLSSAGNQPQHF
TGTGCCAGCAGCTTAAGCTCGGCAGGGAATCAGCCCCAGCATTTT
>TRBD2|.|TRBJ2-7|TRBV27
CASSSLGTSGFVPDEQYF
TGTGCCAGCAGTTCTCTCGGGACTAGCGGGTTTGTTCCCGACGAGCAGTACTTC
>.|.|TRBJ2-2|TRBV7-3
CASSGMRAGLNTGELFF
TGTGCCAGCAGCGGAATGAGGGCGGGACTTAACACCGGGGAGCTGTTTTTT
>TRBD1|.|TRBJ2-7|TRBV6-5
CASSYSGTGAVWEQYF
TGTGCCAGCAGTTACAGCGGGACAGGGGCTGTGTGGGAGCAGTACTTC
>.|.|TRBJ1-5|TRBV13
CASRIQGSGNQPQHF
TGTGCCAGCAGAATCCAGGGTTCCGGCAATCAGCCCCAGCATTTT
>TRBD1|.|TRBJ1-3|TRBV12-5
CASGLVLTGVNLAGNTIYF
TGTGCTAGTGGTTTGGTTCTCACAGGGGTGAATTTGGCCGGAAACACCATATATTTT
>.|.|TRBJ2-1|TRBV6-5
CASTYRVGDTNEQFF
TGTGCCAGCACCTACAGGGTAGGAGATACCAATGAGCAGTTCTTC
>.|.|TRBJ1-6|TRBV21-1
CASSKAGLLNSPLHF
TGTGCCAGCAGCAAAGCGGGACTCCTTAATTCACCCCTCCACTTT
>TRBD1|once|TRBJ2-5|TRBV5-1
CASSLGDREETQYF
TGCGCCAGCAGCTTGGGGGACAGAGAAGAGACCCAGTACTTC
>TRBD2|.|TRBJ2-1|TRBV6-4
CASSDPLAGGPLRNEQFF
TGTGCCAGCAGTGACCCTCTAGCGGGAGGGCCGTTGAGAAATGAGCAGTTCTTC
>.|.|TRBJ2-5|TRBV4-2
CASSPTRGKETQYF
TGTGCCAGCAGCCCCACCCGGGGTAAAGAGACCCAGTACTTC